The clone carrying this T cell receptor (beta chain) was counted a single time. Time point meaning: after dendritic cell vaccination, including at tumor progression/relapse. The germline V gene has CDR1 SEHNR and CDR2 FQNEAQ (reference sequence). The ends were cut back, 7 bases at V and 4 bases at J, with 16 bases in the middle. CDR3 length: 14 amino acids. These data are taken from a study of glioma-infiltrating T cells after dendritic cell vaccination. Only in-frame clones appear in the TCRdb table, and some are missing; sequencing was by immunoSEQ multiplex PCR. The data hold about 24,000 clones, with roughly 89% observed a single time.

The source of this sequence is a human donor with glioblastoma. The chain uses TRBV7-9 and TRBJ1-1; D is uncertain. Sequenced material: blood, taken after dendritic cell vaccination. The CDR3 DNA sequence: TGTGCCAGCACCCGACGCGCGAGGGTCACTGAAGCTTTCTTT. Amino acid sequence: CASTRRARVTEAFF. Full variable domain (rest looked up from reference TRBV7-9 and TRBJ1-1): DTGVSQNPRHKITKRGQNVTFRCDPISEHNRLYWYRQTLGQGPEFLTYFQNEAQLEKSRLLSDRFSAERPKGSFSTLEIQRTEQGDSAMYLCASTRRARVTEAFFGQGTRLTVV.